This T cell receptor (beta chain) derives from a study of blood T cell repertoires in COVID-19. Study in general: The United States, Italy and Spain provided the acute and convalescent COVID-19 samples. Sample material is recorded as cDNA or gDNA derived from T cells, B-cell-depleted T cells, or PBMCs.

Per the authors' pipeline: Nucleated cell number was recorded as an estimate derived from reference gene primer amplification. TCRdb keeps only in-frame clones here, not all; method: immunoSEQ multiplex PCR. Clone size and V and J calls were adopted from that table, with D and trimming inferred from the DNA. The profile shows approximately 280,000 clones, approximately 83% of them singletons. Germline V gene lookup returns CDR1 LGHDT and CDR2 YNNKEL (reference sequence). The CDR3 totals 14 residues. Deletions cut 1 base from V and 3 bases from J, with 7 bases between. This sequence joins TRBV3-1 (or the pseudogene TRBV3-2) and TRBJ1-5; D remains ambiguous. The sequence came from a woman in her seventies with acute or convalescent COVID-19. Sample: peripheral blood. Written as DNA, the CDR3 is TGTGCCAGCAGCCAAGGTATAGTCAATCAGCCCCAGCATTTT. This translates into CASSQGIVNQPQHF.